The entry below gives a single TCR beta chain sequence along with its context. This receptor's antigen is unknown. No much larger clone exists at a distance of one base, and base qualities are not known. The data were taken from a study of T cell responses to AZD1222 COVID-19 vaccine (dated by TCRdb to about 2021). Notes on the research overall: A total of 230 to 250 trial participants underwent TCR sequencing, of whom nearly 210 received two doses of AZD1222 and about 25 received two doses of the MenACWY control vaccine. Trial participants were enrolled into age subgroups of 18-55, 56-69 and 70-plus years, which contained roughly 140, 27 and 60 TCR-sequenced participants, respectively. Summary of the overall study and its limitations: Conclusions about previously exposed vaccinees are limited, since just 5 or 6 AZD1222 recipients were seropositive for SARS-CoV-2 at baseline. Participants were mostly white British and included more females than males, and it was suggested by the authors that clonal diversity may have been underestimated. In the small 56-69-year group, the increase in depth fell short of significance, most likely because of low power. Reportedly, almost half of the unique spike-specific TCRs recognized epitopes lying outside the regions that are mutated in the B.1.351 and B.1.1.7 variants. CD4 TCRs associated with the vaccine covered the entire spike protein, and the dominant responses were in regions 160-218 and 743-854. After two AZD1222 doses, spike-specific TCR breadth and depth were significantly higher than at day 0 and than in MenACWY recipients. No day 14 peak-response samples were available, so repertoires were characterized only after the peak T cell response.

The V end loses 1 base and the J end loses 7 bases, and a stretch of 14 bases separates them. The germline V gene (reference sequence) gives CDR1 as GTSNPN and CDR2 as SVGIG. Inclusive of the bounding cysteine and phenylalanine, the CDR3 is 15 residues long. Of all the DNA, just the CDR3 is kept, 45 bases in frame from base 1. The sample's time point label is to be understood as: about 28 days (+/-7) after the second vaccine dose. AZD1222 recipients whose second dose came at about 4 weeks and those whose second dose came at about 12 weeks were combined into one group, since spike-specific TCR depth and breadth did not differ between the two schedules. Vaccinee samples were obtained from the UK trials COV001 and COV002, which included a single-blind randomized controlled phase 2/3 trial of AZD1222 (ChAdOx1 nCoV-19) in healthy adults. For TCRbeta chain sequencing, PBMC samples from trial participants were taken at day 0 and at day 28 after the second dose.

The CDR3 regions of human TCRbeta chains were subjected to immunosequencing. The authors processed their data as follows. Repertoire TCRs were checked for matches against a reference library of SARS-CoV-2-specific TCRs that had been generated using the MIRA antigen-specificity platform. Breadth meant the fraction of unique TCRs that were SARS-CoV-2-associated, whereas depth meant the fraction of total T cells that were SARS-CoV-2-associated. Using the MIRA data, every spike-specific TCR was mapped to the spike region that the TCR reacted to and assigned to either a CD4 or a CD8 class. Log10-transformed breadth and depth values were compared by one-way ANOVA with Sidak's multiple comparisons tests. TCRdb retrieved this table from immuneACCESS and kept in-frame rearrangements only. Not all clones are present; in checked studies, unresolved V genes account for under half, and no reason is known for the remainder. The V and J calls and clone size are taken from that table; D and trimming were inferred from the DNA. In this sample the table shows under 35,000 clones, around 86% of which occur a single time. The top ten clones comprise roughly 11% of the sample.

The receptor chain draws on TRBV30 and TRBJ1-6; 5 matching bases give a weak D call of TRBD1. Here the sequenced sample was peripheral blood, taken 28 days after the second AZD1222 dose. The receptor's source is an adult who received the AZD1222 COVID-19 vaccine. The nucleotide sequence reads TGTGCCTGGAGTGGGGGCCTCCTAGGGAATTCACCCCTCCACTTT. Translated, it gives CAWSGGLLGNSPLHF.